The clone carrying this T cell receptor beta chain showed up just a few times. The CDR3 has 14 residues. Germline lookup yields CDR1 SGHKS and CDR2 YYEKEE (reference sequence). V lost 4 bases and J 3 bases, leaving 13 bases between the germline ends. Only in-frame clones appear in the TCRdb table, and some are missing; sequencing was by immunoSEQ multiplex PCR. The table includes almost 30,000 clones, around 63% detected once. The data stem from a study of blood T cell repertoires in COVID-19. The sequence was collected from a human donor in a cohort sampled during active COVID-19. The sequenced material came from peripheral blood. This rearrangement joins TRBV5-5 to TRBJ2-5; maybe TRBD2 (5 bases). The CDR3 here is CASSIGGGEETQYF. In nucleotides, the CDR3 is TGTGCCAGCAGCATCGGCGGAGGAGAAGAGACCCAGTACTTC.